The 23 T cell receptor beta chains below were found in one sample sequenced in a study of CD8 T cells in Susac syndrome. RNA was extracted with the RNeasy kit, and a quantity of roughly 0.45 to 1 ug was reverse transcribed using random hexamers. Using its own MiXCR run on the immunoSEQ multiplex PCR reads, TCRdb lists one record per CDR3 protein. The table lists about 170,000 distinct CDR3 sequences, under 95% of them singletons. Sample: CD4+ T cells from PBMCs. The receptors stem from a human donor with multiple sclerosis.

The chain is built from TRBV5-1 and TRBJ2-5, with 7 bases fitting TRBD2. Germline V lookup: CDR1 SGHRS, CDR2 YFSETQ. The CDR3 contains 16 residues. Germline trimming cut 0 bases from V and 6 bases from J; bases unmatched to any gene: 11. The CDR3 here is CASSLEGTTDGKTQYF. CDR3 bases: TGCGCCAGCAGCTTGGAAGGGACTACCGATGGAAAGACCCAGTACTTC.

The CDR3 coding sequence is TGTGCCAGCAGTTTAGCGGGGGGCGGTAGCTACACCTTC. Translated, it gives CASSLAGGGSYTF. This sequence joins TRBV12-3 or TRBV12-4 and TRBJ1-2; TRBD1 might be the D (6 bases). This CDR3 is 13 amino acids long. V lost 0 bases to trimming and J lost 9 bases, with 11 bases between them.

The chain joins TRBV2 to TRBJ2-7; 9 positions match TRBD1. The CDR3 sequence is 13 residues long. Germline-derived CDR1 and CDR2 are SNHLY and FYNNEI. The V segment lost 4 bases and the J segment 5 bases; nucleotides outside the gene matches: 3. CDR3 amino acids: CASSGTGDNEQYF. CDR3 sequence (DNA): TGTGCCAGCAGTGGGACAGGGGATAACGAGCAGTACTTC. Full variable domain (outside the CDR3, taken from reference TRBV2 and TRBJ2-7): EPEVTQTPSHQVTQMGQEVILRCVPISNHLYFYWYRQILGQKVEFLVSFYNNEISEKSEIFDDQFSVERPDGSNFTLKIRSTKLEDSAMYFCASSGTGDNEQYFGPGTRLTVT.

As DNA, the CDR3 is TGTGCCAGCTCCCGGGACGCCGCGGAGCAGTACTTC. This codes for CASSRDAAEQYF. The chain employs TRBV7-2 and TRBJ2-7; D is possibly TRBD1 or TRBD2 (5 bases each). With 8 bases removed from V and 7 bases from J, the gap between germline ends came to 15 bases. There are 12 residues in the CDR3. Germline CDR1 SGHTA, CDR2 FQGNSA.

The chain links TRBV30 to TRBJ2-2, with D possibly being TRBD1 (6 bases). V lost 0 bases, J lost 3 bases, and 8 bases lay in between. This CDR3 has 14 residues. CDR1 and CDR2 (germline): GTSNPN, SVGIG (reference sequence). Here the CDR3 DNA reads TGTGCCTGGAGTGTAGGGACACACACCGGGGAGCTGTTTTTT. As protein: CAWSVGTHTGELFF.

In nucleotides, the CDR3 is TGTGCCAGCAGTTACCCCAAGGGTGGTTTGTTCGCTGAAGCTTTCTTT. Encoded protein: CASSYPKGGLFAEAFF. V gene TRBV6-2 or TRBV6-3 combines with J gene TRBJ1-1; D remains unclear. The CDR3 is 16 residues long. Trimming removed 2 bases at V and 6 bases at J, with 19 bases between. Germline lookup yields CDR1 MNHEY and CDR2 SVGEGT.

The chain joins TRBV10-3 to TRBJ1-1, with D possibly matching TRBD1 (6 bases). Germline loops: CDR1 ENHRY, CDR2 SYGVKD. The CDR3 sequence is 13 residues long. Trimming stripped 4 bases from V and 1 base from J, with 7 bases between. Written as DNA, the CDR3 is TGTGCCATCAGTGGACAGGCGAACACTGAAGCTTTCTTT. Encoded protein: CAISGQANTEAFF.

The chain couples TRBV20-1 to TRBJ1-2; unclear D gene. Germline CDR1 is DFQATT and CDR2 is SNEGSKA (reference sequence). V dropped 3 bases and J dropped 5 bases, with 13 bases sitting between them. The CDR3 covers 13 residues. The DNA of the CDR3 is TGCAGTGCTAGCATGTTGGAAAGATATGGCTACACCTTC. Protein: CSASMLERYGYTF.

The chain has TRBV20-1 and TRBJ1-1; no definite D call. CDR3 size: 13 residues. CDR1 is DFQATT, CDR2 SNEGSKA, per germline (reference sequence). Trimming pared 6 bases from V and 2 bases from J, leaving 13 bases between. This CDR3 reads CSAGLAANTEAFF. For the CDR3, the DNA is TGCAGTGCCGGCTTAGCGGCTAACACTGAAGCTTTCTTT.

The chain links TRBV7-3 to TRBJ2-2, with a weak D call TRBD2 (7 bases). V lost 5 bases to trimming and J lost 1 base, with 20 bases between them. The CDR3 is 18 amino acids. CDR1 and CDR2 (germline): SGHTA, FQGTGA. The CDR3, as DNA: TGTGCCAGCAGCCCCATATTCGGAGGGGGGGGGAACACCGGGGAGCTGTTTTTT. Protein sequence: CASSPIFGGGGNTGELFF.

This chain's CDR3 is CASSESGAPGELFF. The CDR3 DNA follows: TGTGCCAGCAGTGAATCAGGGGCTCCCGGGGAGCTGTTTTTT. The rearrangement joins TRBV2 to TRBJ2-2; tentative D call: TRBD1 (6 bases). The V gene lost 2 bases and the J gene lost 6 bases, with 10 bases spanning the gap. The CDR3 covers 14 residues. CDR1 and CDR2 from the germline V gene are SNHLY and FYNNEI.

The chain recombines TRBV12-3 or TRBV12-4 with TRBJ2-7, with no clear D. Trimming cost V 6 bases and J 3 bases, with 12 bases left between them. This CDR3 region has 13 residues. The CDR3 DNA is TGTGCCAGCAGCTTCACCCCCATCTACGAGCAGTACTTC. Protein sequence: CASSFTPIYEQYF.

The V and J genes are TRBV14 and TRBJ1-2; no clear D. Germline V lookup: CDR1 SGHDN, CDR2 FVKESK. This CDR3 spans 13 amino acids. Trimming removed 0 bases at V and 4 bases at J, with 6 bases between. In nucleotides, the CDR3 is TGTGCCAGCAGCCAAGATGTCTCCTATGGCTACACCTTC. Its protein product is CASSQDVSYGYTF. Drawing the rest from reference TRBV14 and TRBJ1-2, the complete variable domain is EAGVTQFPSHSVIEKGQTVTLRCDPISGHDNLYWYRRVMGKEIKFLLHFVKESKQDESGMPNNRFLAERTGGTYSTLKVQPAELEDSGVYFCASSQDVSYGYTFGSGTRLTVV.

The gene calls are TRBV18 and TRBJ1-1; TRBD1 aligns across 10 bases. V lost 6 bases, J lost 4 bases, and 11 bases stayed unmatched. This CDR3 has 16 amino acids. CDR1 and CDR2 (germline): KGHSH, LQKENI. The CDR3 nucleotides are TGTGCCAGCTCTATCTTCGACAGGGGGCATGGCACTGAAGCTTTCTTT. Translating gives CASSIFDRGHGTEAFF.

The chain has TRBV5-1 and TRBJ2-5, with D perhaps given as TRBD1 or TRBD2 (5 bases each). Germline V gives CDR1 SGHRS, CDR2 YFSETQ. The ends were cut back, 3 bases at V and 5 bases at J, with 14 bases in the middle. The CDR3 spans 14 residues. In DNA, the CDR3 is TGCGCCAGCAGCTCCGGGACGTTGGGGGAGACCCAGTACTTC. Protein sequence: CASSSGTLGETQYF.

The table lists this clonotype with a count of one. The chain couples TRBV20-1 to TRBJ1-5; no definite D call. The germline gives CDR1 DFQATT, CDR2 SNEGSKA (reference sequence). Trimming removed 1 base from V and 6 bases from J, with 13 bases in between. The CDR3 sequence is 14 residues long. This CDR3 is CSARVGATAQPQHF. CDR3 DNA: TGCAGTGCTAGAGTGGGCGCAACCGCTCAGCCCCAGCATTTT.

The V and J genes are TRBV11-1 and TRBJ2-7, with D possibly matching TRBD2 (6 bases). The CDR3 has 14 residues. The V gene's germline CDR1 is SGHAT and CDR2 FQDESV (reference sequence). V lost 4 bases and J lost 7, with 17 bases in between. CDR3 loop: CASSYATLGGEQYF. In DNA, the CDR3 is TGTGCCAGCAGCTACGCGACACTAGGAGGGGAGCAGTACTTC.

This sequence joins TRBV3-1 and TRBJ2-3; 7 nucleotides agree with TRBD2. Germline values: CDR1 LGHDT, CDR2 YNNKEL (reference sequence). J gave up 6 bases and V 4 bases, and 7 bases lay outside the gene matches. CDR3 length: 14 residues. CDR3 in DNA: TGTGCCAGCAGCCCGGGACTAATGTTCGATACGCAGTATTTT. Translated, it gives CASSPGLMFDTQYF.

The rearrangement links TRBV4-3 to TRBJ2-1; 9 positions match TRBD2. The CDR3 extends over 16 amino acids. Trimming at V came to 0 bases and at J to 4 bases, leaving 4 bases not matched to a gene. Germline CDR1 is LGHNA and CDR2 is YSLEER. The CDR3 sequence is CASSQDQTSGYNEQFF. CDR3 nucleotide sequence: TGCGCCAGCAGCCAAGACCAGACTAGCGGTTACAATGAGCAGTTCTTC.

The V and J genes are TRBV7-8 and TRBJ1-1, with 11 bases matching TRBD1. The CDR3 runs 15 residues. CDR1 is SGHVS, CDR2 FQNEAQ, per germline. The J segment lost 4 bases and the V segment lost 4 bases, leaving 5 bases of the junction unmatched. CDR3 in amino acids: CASSSRTGGVTEAFF. DNA for the CDR3: TGTGCCAGCAGCTCAAGGACAGGGGGCGTCACTGAAGCTTTCTTT.

Notes on this clonotype: Relative to the germline gene, one junction end is altered; a read error may explain this. The chain links TRBV12-5 to TRBJ2-5; a weak D match, TRBD1 (6 bases). The CDR3 spans 12 residues. Per the germline V gene, CDR1 is LGHNT and CDR2 is FRNRAP. CDR3 in DNA: TGTGCTAGTGGTTTGGGGGAAGGGGGTCGAGACTTC. Its translation is CASGLGEGGRDF.

Concerning this clonotype: Compared with germline, one end of the junction differs, possibly owing to a read error. The chain links TRBV18 to TRBJ2-2; 8 bases are shared with TRBD2. The germline V gene encodes CDR1 KGHSH and CDR2 LQKENI. CDR3 length equals 16 residues. CDR3 in amino acids: CASSPSAGANAGELFF. For the CDR3, the DNA is TGTGCCAGCTCACCATCAGCGGGAGCGAACGCCGGGGAGCTGTTTTTT.

A few counts support this clonotype. The gene calls are TRBV29-1 and TRBJ2-7; 9 bases are shared with TRBD1. CDR1 is SQVTM, CDR2 ANQGSEA, per germline. The CDR3 is 13 residues long. The ends lost 6 bases at V and 5 bases at J; junction bases unmatched: 8. Here the CDR3 reads CSVRGQGIHEQYF. CDR3 in DNA: TGCAGCGTCCGAGGACAGGGGATACACGAGCAGTACTTC.